This TCR beta chain was found in a study of regulatory T cells in long-lasting Graves disease. Study observations and caveats: There was favoring of TRBV28, TRBJ1-2 and TRBJ2-5 in persistent disease.

The time point is: newly diagnosed GD, antithyroid drugs for less than 3 months. Preparation of the TCR library used RNA extracted from PBMCs. As concerns this clonotype: The antigen remains undetermined.

TCR beta libraries were built with iRepertoire HTBI primers and Arm-PCR of CDR3 regions. TCRdb processed the multiplex PCR reads anew with MiXCR; each CDR3 protein has one entry. The table lists around 400,000 distinct CDR3 sequences, 15% of them singletons. This CDR3 region has 11 residues. Per the germline V gene, CDR1 is MDHEN and CDR2 is SYDVKM. V was clipped by 6 bases and J by 5 bases, with 8 bases between them. These data also featured in a second study, about T cells in Graves' hyperthyroidism and ophthalmopathy.

This sequence was found in a woman aged 40-49 years with Graves disease. The chain couples TRBV28 to TRBJ2-7; unclear D gene. Sequenced material: peripheral blood mononuclear cells (PBMCs), taken at new diagnosis, from a patient treated with antithyroid drugs. CDR3 region: CASSVRDEQYF. As DNA, the CDR3 is TGTGCCAGCAGCGTCCGGGACGAGCAGTACTTC.